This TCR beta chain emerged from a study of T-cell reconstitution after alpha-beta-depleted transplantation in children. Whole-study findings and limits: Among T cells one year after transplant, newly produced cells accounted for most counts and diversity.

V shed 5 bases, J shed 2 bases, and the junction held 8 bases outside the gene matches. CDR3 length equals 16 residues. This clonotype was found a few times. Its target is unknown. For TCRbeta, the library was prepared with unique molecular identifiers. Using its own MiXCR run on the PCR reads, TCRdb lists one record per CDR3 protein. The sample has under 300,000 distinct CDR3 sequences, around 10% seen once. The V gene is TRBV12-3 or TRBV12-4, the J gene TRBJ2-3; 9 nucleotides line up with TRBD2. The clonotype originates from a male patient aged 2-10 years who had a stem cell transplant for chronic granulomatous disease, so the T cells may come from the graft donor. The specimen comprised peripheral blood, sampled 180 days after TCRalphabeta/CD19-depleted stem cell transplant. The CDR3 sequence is CASSLRLAVYTDTQYF. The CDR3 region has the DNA TGTGCCAGCAGTCTGCGACTAGCGGTGTACACAGATACGCAGTATTTT.